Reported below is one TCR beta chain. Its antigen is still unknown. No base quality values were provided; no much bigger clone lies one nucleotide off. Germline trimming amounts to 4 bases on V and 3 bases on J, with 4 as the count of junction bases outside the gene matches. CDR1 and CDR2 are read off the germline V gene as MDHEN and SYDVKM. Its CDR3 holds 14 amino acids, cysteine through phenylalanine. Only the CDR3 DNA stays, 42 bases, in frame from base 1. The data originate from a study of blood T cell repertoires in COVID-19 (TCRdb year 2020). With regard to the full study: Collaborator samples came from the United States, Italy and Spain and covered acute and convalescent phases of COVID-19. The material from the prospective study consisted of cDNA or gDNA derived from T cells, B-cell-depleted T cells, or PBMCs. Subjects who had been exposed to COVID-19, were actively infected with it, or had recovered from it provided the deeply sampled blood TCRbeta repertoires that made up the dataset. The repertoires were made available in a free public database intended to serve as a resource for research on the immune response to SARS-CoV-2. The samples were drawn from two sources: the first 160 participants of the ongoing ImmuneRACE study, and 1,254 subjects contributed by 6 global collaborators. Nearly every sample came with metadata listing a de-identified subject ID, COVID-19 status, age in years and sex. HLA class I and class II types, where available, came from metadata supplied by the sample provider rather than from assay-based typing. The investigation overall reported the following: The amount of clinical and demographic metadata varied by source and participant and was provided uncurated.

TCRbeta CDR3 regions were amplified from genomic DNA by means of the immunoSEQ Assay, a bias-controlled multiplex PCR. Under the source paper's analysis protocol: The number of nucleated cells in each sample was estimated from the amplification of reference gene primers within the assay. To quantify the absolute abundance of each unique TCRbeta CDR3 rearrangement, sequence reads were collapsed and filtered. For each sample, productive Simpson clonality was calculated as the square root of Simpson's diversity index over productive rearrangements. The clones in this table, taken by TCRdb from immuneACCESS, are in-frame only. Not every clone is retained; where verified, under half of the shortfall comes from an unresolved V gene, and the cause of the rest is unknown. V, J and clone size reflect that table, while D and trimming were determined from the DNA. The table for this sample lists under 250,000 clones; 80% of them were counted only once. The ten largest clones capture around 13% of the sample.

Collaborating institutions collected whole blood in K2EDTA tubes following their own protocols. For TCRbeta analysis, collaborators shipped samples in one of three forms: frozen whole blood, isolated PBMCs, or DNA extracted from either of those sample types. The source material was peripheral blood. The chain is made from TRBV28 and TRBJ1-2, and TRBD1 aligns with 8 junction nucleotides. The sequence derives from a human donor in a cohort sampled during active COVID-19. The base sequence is TGTGCCAGCAGTTCGGTACAGGGGGACTATGGCTACACCTTC. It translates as CASSSVQGDYGYTF.